These 22 T cell receptor beta chains originate from one sample sequenced in a study of blood T cell repertoires in COVID-19. Profiling relied on immunoSEQ multiplex PCR, and the TCRdb table lists in-frame clones only, not all of them. The top ten clones hold roughly 9% of a sample with around 150,000 clones, more than 80% of them seen once. The sample comprised peripheral blood. Receptors originate from a woman of 80 years or more in a cohort sampled during active or convalescent COVID-19.

The V call is TRBV7-2, the J call TRBJ2-1, with 9 bases fitting TRBD2. Per the germline V gene, CDR1 is SGHTA and CDR2 is FQGNSA. Germline trimming cut 4 bases from V and 9 bases from J; bases unmatched to any gene: 7. The CDR3 consists of 14 residues. For the CDR3, the DNA is TGTGCCAGCAGCTCCCAGCGGGGGGTTAGTGAGCAGTTCTTC. Translation gives CASSSQRGVSEQFF. Full variable domain (outside the CDR3, taken from reference TRBV7-2 and TRBJ2-1): GAGVSQSPSNKVTEKGKDVELRCDPISGHTALYWYRQSLGQGLEFLIYFQGNSAPDKSGLPSDRFSAERTGGSVSTLTIQRTQQEDSAVYLCASSSQRGVSEQFFGPGTRLTVL.

The CDR3 region is CASRLEEVAGELFF. The CDR3 DNA is TGCGCCAGCAGGTTAGAGGAGGTCGCCGGGGAGCTGTTTTTT. The chain has TRBV4-3 and TRBJ2-2; D possibly corresponds to TRBD2 (5 bases). The CDR3 runs to 14 residues. V was pared by 6 bases and J by 6 bases, with 14 bases between. In germline, CDR1 is LGHNA, CDR2 YSLEER.

The chain is built from TRBV11-2 and TRBJ1-1; TRBD1 matches 9 bases. Per the germline V gene, CDR1 is SGHAT and CDR2 is FQNNGV. V lost 7 bases, J lost 5 bases, and 8 bases stayed unmatched. CDR3 size: 14 residues. CDR3 protein: CASKKGQGLTEAFF. CDR3 in DNA: TGTGCCAGCAAAAAGGGACAGGGTTTGACTGAAGCTTTCTTT.

This clone was observed a single time. This sequence joins TRBV30 and TRBJ1-4; 8 bases map to TRBD1. Germline assignment: CDR1 GTSNPN and CDR2 SVGIG (reference sequence). The CDR3 length is 13 residues. V trimming: 5 bases; J trimming: 4 bases; junction bases outside the gene matches: 3. This CDR3 reads CAWGGQVNEKLFF. The DNA for the CDR3 is TGTGCCTGGGGGGGACAGGTTAATGAAAAACTGTTTTTT.

The V and J genes are TRBV5-4 and TRBJ1-1, with TRBD1 as a possible D gene (6 bases). Germline V gives CDR1 SGHNT, CDR2 YYREEE (reference sequence). This CDR3 is 15 amino acids long. Trimming removed 4 bases at V and 6 bases at J, with 19 bases between. The CDR3 DNA reads as TGTGCCAGCAGCGAAGGACAGTTTGGAGTCTCTGAAGCTTTCTTT. Translation gives CASSEGQFGVSEAFF.

The rearrangement uses TRBV2 and TRBJ1-4, with D perhaps matching TRBD1 (5 bases). Germline V gene lookup returns CDR1 SNHLY and CDR2 FYNNEI. V shed 6 bases and J shed 0 bases, with 23 bases lying between them. The CDR3 covers 19 residues. CDR3 sequence (DNA): TGTGCCAGCAGCGACGACCTGGGACGGGGGATTGCAACTAATGAAAAACTGTTTTTT. Its protein is CASSDDLGRGIATNEKLFF. Based on the CDR3 plus reference TRBV2 and TRBJ1-4, the full variable domain is EPEVTQTPSHQVTQMGQEVILRCVPISNHLYFYWYRQILGQKVEFLVSFYNNEISEKSEIFDDQFSVERPDGSNFTLKIRSTKLEDSAMYFCASSDDLGRGIATNEKLFFGSGTQLSVL.

There are a few counts of this clone. The rearrangement joins TRBV6-5 to TRBJ1-2, with D tentatively TRBD1 (6 bases). This CDR3 is 14 amino acids long. Germline V gene data show CDR1 as MNHEY and CDR2 as SVGAGI. V was trimmed by 6 bases and J by 4 bases, leaving 15 bases between them. The CDR3 protein is CASRTTGQSYGYTF. The CDR3 DNA follows: TGTGCCAGCAGAACAACCGGACAGAGCTATGGCTACACCTTC.

The rearrangement links TRBV5-1 to TRBJ2-3; D gene ambiguous. The CDR3 contains 15 residues. Per the germline V gene, CDR1 is SGHRS and CDR2 is YFSETQ. V was shortened by 4 bases and J by 0 bases, with 12 bases between the two germline ends. The CDR3: CASSLLGQSTDTQYF. The CDR3 DNA sequence: TGCGCCAGCAGCCTTCTGGGCCAGAGCACAGATACGCAGTATTTT.

This clone was seen a few times. The chain employs TRBV5-4 and TRBJ2-1; TRBD2 agrees at 8 bases. Germline V gene data show CDR1 as SGHNT and CDR2 as YYREEE (reference sequence). V was pared by 5 bases and J by 0 bases, with 4 bases of the junction left unmatched. The CDR3 is 15 residues long. The CDR3 here is CASRFGGASYNEQFF. The CDR3 DNA sequence: TGTGCCAGCAGATTCGGGGGGGCCTCCTACAATGAGCAGTTCTTC. The full variable domain, its missing parts supplied by reference TRBV5-4 and TRBJ2-1, is ETGVTQSPTHLIKTRGQQVTLRCSSQSGHNTVSWYQQALGQGPQFIFQYYREEENGRGNFPPRFSGLQFPNYSSELNVNALELDDSALYLCASRFGGASYNEQFFGPGTRLTVL.

This clone was seen only once. This rearrangement joins TRBV4-1 to TRBJ2-2, with a weak D call TRBD2 (6 bases). Per the germline V gene, CDR1 is MGHRA and CDR2 is YSYEKL. The CDR3 has 17 amino acids. V was clipped by 4 bases and J by 4 bases, with 19 bases between them. The CDR3 region has the DNA TGCGCCAGCAGCCCAAGGAGTGTACGGGGGAGCACCGGGGAGCTGTTTTTT. It specifies CASSPRSVRGSTGELFF.

The chain couples TRBV4-1 to TRBJ1-1, with TRBD1 matching over 8 bases. This CDR3 has 16 amino acids. The junction had 4 bases not matched to a gene; V was cut back by 0 bases and J by 1 base. Germline lookup yields CDR1 MGHRA and CDR2 YSYEKL. CDR3 residues: CASSQDPGQGNTEAFF. The CDR3 coding sequence is TGCGCCAGCAGCCAAGACCCCGGACAGGGGAACACTGAAGCTTTCTTT.

For the CDR3, the DNA is TGTGCCAGCAGCCAGACCGGGACAGTGACTGAAGCTTTCTTT. As protein: CASSQTGTVTEAFF. The V gene is TRBV7-3, the J gene TRBJ1-1; 7 bases agree with TRBD1. With 5 bases clipped from V and 5 bases from J, the junction kept 8 bases outside the gene matches. Per the germline V gene, CDR1 is SGHTA and CDR2 is FQGTGA. The CDR3 extends over 14 amino acids.

This chain connects TRBV4-3 to TRBJ2-5; 8 bases agree with TRBD1. Per germline, CDR1 LGHNA and CDR2 YSLEER. J lost 5 bases, V lost 1 base, and 21 bases had no gene match. The CDR3 has 20 residues. CDR3 nucleotide sequence: TGCGCCAGCAGCCAAGGGAGATTGGACAGGGAGAGCCTCTTGTTGGAGACCCAGTACTTC. As protein: CASSQGRLDRESLLLETQYF.

The chain links TRBV5-1 to TRBJ1-2, with 8 bases matching TRBD1. V shed 3 bases, J shed 4 bases, and the junction held 5 bases outside the gene matches. Germline values: CDR1 SGHRS, CDR2 YFSETQ. This CDR3 comprises 14 residues. The CDR3 region has the DNA TGCGCCAGCAGCTCCTCACAGGGGGGCTATGGCTACACCTTC. Its protein is CASSSSQGGYGYTF.

J is TRBJ2-7 and V is TRBV28; 10 bases line up with TRBD2. Germline loops: CDR1 MDHEN, CDR2 SYDVKM. The J segment lost 6 bases and the V segment lost 5 bases, leaving 4 bases of the junction unmatched. The CDR3 sequence is 13 residues long. CDR3 nucleotide sequence: TGTGCCAGCAGTATCAGACTAGCGGGCGAGCAGTACGTC. Protein sequence: CASSIRLAGEQYV.

The chain joins TRBV4-3 to TRBJ1-4; a possible D gene is TRBD1 (5 bases). The CDR3 is made up of 16 amino acids. Germline V gene lookup returns CDR1 LGHNA and CDR2 YSLEER. Trimming pared 0 bases from V and 7 bases from J, leaving 15 bases between. The CDR3 here is CASSQDRGARGEKLFF. The CDR3 DNA reads TGCGCCAGCAGCCAAGATCGAGGGGCGCGGGGTGAAAAACTGTTTTTT.

The chain is built from TRBV19 and TRBJ1-6; D gene unclear. The CDR3 loop spans 13 amino acids. The V gene's germline CDR1 is LNHDA and CDR2 SQIVND (reference sequence). V was pared by 3 bases and J by 8 bases, with 8 bases between. The CDR3 DNA follows: TGTGCCAGTAGTATTATGAGGGATTCACCCCTCCACTTT. It codes for CASSIMRDSPLHF.

The chain joins TRBV18 to TRBJ1-1; tentative D call: TRBD1 (6 bases). This CDR3 comprises 14 residues. Germline CDR1 reads KGHSH; CDR2 reads LQKENI. Trimming stripped 6 bases from V and 2 bases from J, with 13 bases between. The CDR3 region is CASSENRANTEAFF. CDR3 coding DNA: TGTGCCAGCTCCGAGAACAGGGCTAACACTGAAGCTTTCTTT.

CDR3 residues: CASSLVPAGRETQYF. CDR3 nucleotide sequence: TGTGCCAGCAGCTTAGTTCCGGCAGGGCGTGAGACCCAGTACTTC. The rearrangement links TRBV11-2 to TRBJ2-5; D is perhaps TRBD1 (5 bases). This CDR3 comprises 15 residues. V shed 1 base and J shed 5 bases, with 14 bases lying between them. Germline loops: CDR1 SGHAT, CDR2 FQNNGV.

This clone was detected only once. The chain employs TRBV6-4 and TRBJ1-1; 7 positions match TRBD1. In germline, CDR1 is MRHNA, CDR2 SNTAGT. This CDR3 spans 16 amino acids. Trimming removed 10 bases from V and 0 bases from J; junction bases left unmatched: 14. The CDR3 here is CATPRSGGNLNTEAFF. The CDR3 DNA is TGTGCCACCCCGAGGTCAGGGGGAAACCTGAACACTGAAGCTTTCTTT.

The chain combines TRBV30 with TRBJ2-7; D may be TRBD2 (5 bases). Trimming pared 3 bases from V and 8 bases from J, leaving 14 bases between. This CDR3 spans 12 amino acids. Germline V gene lookup returns CDR1 GTSNPN and CDR2 SVGIG (reference sequence). The CDR3 DNA reads TGTGCCTGGAGCCCCCGGTCGGGGAAGCAGTACTTC. Encoded protein: CAWSPRSGKQYF.

The chain links TRBV3-1 (or the pseudogene TRBV3-2) to TRBJ2-3, with 8 nucleotides matching TRBD2. Germline V lookup: CDR1 LGHDT, CDR2 YNNKEL (reference sequence). The CDR3 spans 16 residues. Trimming took 4 bases from V and 3 from J; bases not matched to a gene: 9. CDR3 residues: CASSPRAGGLTDTQYF. In DNA form, the CDR3 reads TGTGCCAGCAGCCCCAGGGCGGGGGGCTTAACAGATACGCAGTATTTT.